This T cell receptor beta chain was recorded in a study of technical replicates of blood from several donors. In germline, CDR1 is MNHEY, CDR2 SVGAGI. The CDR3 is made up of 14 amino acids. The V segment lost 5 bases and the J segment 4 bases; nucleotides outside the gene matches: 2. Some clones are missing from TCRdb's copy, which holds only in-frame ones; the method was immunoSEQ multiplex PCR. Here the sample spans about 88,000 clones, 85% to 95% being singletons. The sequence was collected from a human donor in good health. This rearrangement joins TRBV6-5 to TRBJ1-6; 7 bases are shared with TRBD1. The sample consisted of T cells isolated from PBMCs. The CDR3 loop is CASSRDRYNSPLHF. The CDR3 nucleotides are TGTGCCAGCAGTCGGGACAGATATAATTCACCCCTCCACTTT.